This T cell receptor beta chain is drawn from a study of blood T cell repertoires in COVID-19. Study at large: Samples representing acute and convalescent COVID-19 were sourced from the United States, Italy and Spain. T cells, B-cell-depleted T cells, or PBMCs provided the cDNA or gDNA that served as material.

The germline V and J ends were trimmed by 4 bases and 2 bases, with 12 bases remaining between them. The CDR3 is made up of 16 amino acids. CDR1 LNHDA and CDR2 SQIVND come from the germline V gene (reference sequence). How the authors handled the data: Using reference gene primer amplification, nucleated cell counts were estimated. Method: immunoSEQ multiplex PCR; TCRdb's copy keeps in-frame clones and lacks some. That table is the source of V, J and clone size, and D and trimming were worked out from the DNA. The data contain approximately 100,000 clones, 89% of them singletons. The TCR originated in an older woman with acute or convalescent COVID-19. The material sequenced was peripheral blood. This chain links TRBV19 with TRBJ2-6; perhaps TRBD1 as D (6 bases). CDR3 DNA: TGTGCCAGTAGTACCCTACAGGGAACTGGGGCCAACGTCCTGACTTTC. It yields the protein CASSTLQGTGANVLTF. Looking up the rest from reference TRBV19 and TRBJ2-6 gives the full variable domain: DGGITQSPKYLFRKEGQNVTLSCEQNLNHDAMYWYRQDPGQGLRLIYYSQIVNDFQKGDIAEGYSVSREKKESFPLTVTSAQKNPTAFYLCASSTLQGTGANVLTFGAGSRLTVL.